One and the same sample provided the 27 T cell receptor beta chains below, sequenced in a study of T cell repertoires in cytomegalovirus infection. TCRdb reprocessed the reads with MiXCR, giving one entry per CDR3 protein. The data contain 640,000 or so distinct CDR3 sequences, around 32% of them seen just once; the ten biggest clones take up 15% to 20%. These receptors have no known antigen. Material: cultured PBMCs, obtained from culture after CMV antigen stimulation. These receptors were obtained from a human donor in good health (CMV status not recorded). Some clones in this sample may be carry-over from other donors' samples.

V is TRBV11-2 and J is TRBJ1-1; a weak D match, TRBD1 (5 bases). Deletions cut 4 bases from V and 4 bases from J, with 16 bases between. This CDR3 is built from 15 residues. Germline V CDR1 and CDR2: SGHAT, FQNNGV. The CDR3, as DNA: TGTGCCAGCAGCTCCCATGCAGGGCTTGGCACTGAAGCTTTCTTT. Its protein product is CASSSHAGLGTEAFF. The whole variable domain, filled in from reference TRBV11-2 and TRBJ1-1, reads EAGVAQSPRYKIIEKRQSVAFWCNPISGHATLYWYQQILGQGPKLLIQFQNNGVVDDSQLPKDRFSAERLKGVDSTLKIQPAKLEDSAVYLCASSSHAGLGTEAFFGQGTRLTVV.

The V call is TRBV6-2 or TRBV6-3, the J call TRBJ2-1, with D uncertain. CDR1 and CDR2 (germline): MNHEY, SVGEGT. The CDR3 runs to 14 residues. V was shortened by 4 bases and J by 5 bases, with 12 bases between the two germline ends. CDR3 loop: CASSFGPYHNEQFF. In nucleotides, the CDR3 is TGTGCCAGCAGTTTTGGCCCTTACCACAATGAGCAGTTCTTC.

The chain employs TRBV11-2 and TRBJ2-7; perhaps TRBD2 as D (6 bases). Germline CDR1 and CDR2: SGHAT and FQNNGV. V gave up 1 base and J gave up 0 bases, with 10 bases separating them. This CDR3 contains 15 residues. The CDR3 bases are TGTGCCAGCAGCTTAGCCGGCGGGGACTCCTACGAGCAGTACTTC. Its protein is CASSLAGGDSYEQYF.

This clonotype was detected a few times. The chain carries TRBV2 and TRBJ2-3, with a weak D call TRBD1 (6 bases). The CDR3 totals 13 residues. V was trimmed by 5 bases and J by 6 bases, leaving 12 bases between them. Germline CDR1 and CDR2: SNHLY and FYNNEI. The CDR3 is CASSIEGEDTQYF. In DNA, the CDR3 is TGTGCCAGCAGTATAGAGGGGGAGGATACGCAGTATTTT.

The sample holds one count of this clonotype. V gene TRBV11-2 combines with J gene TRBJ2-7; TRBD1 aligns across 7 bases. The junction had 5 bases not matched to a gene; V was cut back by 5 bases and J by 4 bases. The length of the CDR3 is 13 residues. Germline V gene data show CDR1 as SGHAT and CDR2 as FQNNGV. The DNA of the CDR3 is TGTGCCAGCAGCAAGACGACAGGGTACGAGCAGTACTTC. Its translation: CASSKTTGYEQYF.

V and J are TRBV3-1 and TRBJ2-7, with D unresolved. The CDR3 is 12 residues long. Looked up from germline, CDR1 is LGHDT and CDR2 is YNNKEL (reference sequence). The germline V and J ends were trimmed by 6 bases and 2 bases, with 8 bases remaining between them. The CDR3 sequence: CASSGVTYEQYF. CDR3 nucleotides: TGTGCCAGCAGTGGTGTGACCTACGAGCAGTACTTC.

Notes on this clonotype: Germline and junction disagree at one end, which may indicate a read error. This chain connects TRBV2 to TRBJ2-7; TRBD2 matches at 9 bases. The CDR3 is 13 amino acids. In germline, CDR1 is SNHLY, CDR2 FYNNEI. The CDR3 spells CASSDGTSSILNF. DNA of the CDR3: TGTGCCAGCAGTGATGGGACTAGCTCTATCTTAAACTTT.

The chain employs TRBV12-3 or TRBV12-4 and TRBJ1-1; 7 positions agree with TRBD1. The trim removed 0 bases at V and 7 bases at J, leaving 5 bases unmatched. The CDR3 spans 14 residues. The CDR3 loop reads CASSLASGGDEAFF. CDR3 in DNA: TGTGCCAGCAGTTTAGCATCAGGGGGTGATGAAGCTTTCTTT.

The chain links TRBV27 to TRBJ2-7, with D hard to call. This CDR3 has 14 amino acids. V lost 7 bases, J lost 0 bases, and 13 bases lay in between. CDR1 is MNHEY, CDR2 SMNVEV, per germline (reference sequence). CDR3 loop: CASKIRRTSYEQYF. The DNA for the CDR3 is TGTGCCAGCAAAATCAGACGTACCTCCTACGAGCAGTACTTC.

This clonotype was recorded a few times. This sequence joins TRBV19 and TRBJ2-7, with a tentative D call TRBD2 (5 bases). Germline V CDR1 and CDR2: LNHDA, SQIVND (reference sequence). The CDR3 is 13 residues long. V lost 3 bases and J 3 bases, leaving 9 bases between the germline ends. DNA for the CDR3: TGTGCCAGTAGTATTACTAGAAACTACGAGCAGTACTTC. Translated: CASSITRNYEQYF.

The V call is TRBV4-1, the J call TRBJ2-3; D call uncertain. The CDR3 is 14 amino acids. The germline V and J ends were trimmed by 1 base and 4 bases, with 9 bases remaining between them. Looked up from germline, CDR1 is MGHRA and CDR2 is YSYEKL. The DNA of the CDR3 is TGCGCCAGCAGCCAAGGATGGTCAGCAGATACGCAGTATTTT. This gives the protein CASSQGWSADTQYF.

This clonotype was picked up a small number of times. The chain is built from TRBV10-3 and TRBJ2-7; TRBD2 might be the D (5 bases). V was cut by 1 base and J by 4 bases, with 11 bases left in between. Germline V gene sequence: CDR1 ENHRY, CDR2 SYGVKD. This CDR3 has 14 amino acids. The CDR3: CAISEYRPGYEQYF. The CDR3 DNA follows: TGTGCCATCAGTGAGTACCGACCGGGGTACGAGCAGTACTTC.

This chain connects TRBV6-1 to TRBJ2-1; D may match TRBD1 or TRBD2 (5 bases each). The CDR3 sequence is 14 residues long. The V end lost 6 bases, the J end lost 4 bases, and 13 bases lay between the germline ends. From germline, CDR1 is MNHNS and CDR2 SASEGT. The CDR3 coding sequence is TGTGCCAGCAGGGCCGGGGCCCTATACAATGAGCAGTTCTTC. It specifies CASRAGALYNEQFF.

This CDR3 is CASTGLGGGGKNEQFF. The CDR3 DNA follows: TGTGCCAGCACCGGGCTAGGCGGGGGGGGAAAAAATGAGCAGTTCTTC. This chain joins TRBV5-4 and TRBJ2-1; 9 bases line up with TRBD2. This CDR3 is 16 amino acids long. Per the germline V gene, CDR1 is SGHNT and CDR2 is YYREEE (reference sequence). The ends lost 6 bases at V and 7 bases at J; junction bases unmatched: 14. Drawing the rest from reference TRBV5-4 and TRBJ2-1, the complete variable domain is ETGVTQSPTHLIKTRGQQVTLRCSSQSGHNTVSWYQQALGQGPQFIFQYYREEENGRGNFPPRFSGLQFPNYSSELNVNALELDDSALYLCASTGLGGGGKNEQFFGPGTRLTVL.

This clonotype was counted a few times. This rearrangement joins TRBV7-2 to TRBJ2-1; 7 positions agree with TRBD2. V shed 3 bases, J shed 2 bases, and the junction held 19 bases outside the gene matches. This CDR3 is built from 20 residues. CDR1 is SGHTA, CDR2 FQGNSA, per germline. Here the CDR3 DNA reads TGTGCCAGCAGCTTCCGACCATCAGGACTAGTCGTGATGGCCTACAATGAGCAGTTCTTC. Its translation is CASSFRPSGLVVMAYNEQFF. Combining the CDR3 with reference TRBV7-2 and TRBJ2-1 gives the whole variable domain GAGVSQSPSNKVTEKGKDVELRCDPISGHTALYWYRQSLGQGLEFLIYFQGNSAPDKSGLPSDRFSAERTGGSVSTLTIQRTQQEDSAVYLCASSFRPSGLVVMAYNEQFFGPGTRLTVL.

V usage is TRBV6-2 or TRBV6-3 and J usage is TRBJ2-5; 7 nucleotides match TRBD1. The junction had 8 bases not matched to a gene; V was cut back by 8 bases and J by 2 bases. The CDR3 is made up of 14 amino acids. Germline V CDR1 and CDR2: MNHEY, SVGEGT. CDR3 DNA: TGTGCCAGCGTTGGGGGACAGATACAAGAGACCCAGTACTTC. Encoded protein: CASVGGQIQETQYF.

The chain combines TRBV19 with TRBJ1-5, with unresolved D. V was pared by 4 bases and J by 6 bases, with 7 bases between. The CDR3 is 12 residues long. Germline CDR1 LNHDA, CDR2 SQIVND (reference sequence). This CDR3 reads CASSTAGQPQHF. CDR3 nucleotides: TGTGCCAGTAGTACAGCTGGTCAGCCCCAGCATTTT.

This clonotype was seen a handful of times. Written as DNA, the CDR3 is TGCGCCAGCAGCCAATGGCACCAACAAGAGACCCAGTACTTC. Residues: CASSQWHQQETQYF. V gene TRBV4-1 combines with J gene TRBJ2-5; D unclear. In germline, CDR1 is MGHRA, CDR2 YSYEKL. With 2 bases removed from V and 2 bases from J, the gap between germline ends came to 9 bases. CDR3 size: 14 residues.

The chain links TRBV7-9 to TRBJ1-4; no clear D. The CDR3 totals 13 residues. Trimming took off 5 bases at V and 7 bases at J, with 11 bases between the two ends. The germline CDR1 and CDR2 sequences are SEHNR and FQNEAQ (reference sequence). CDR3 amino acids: CASSARQAEKLFF. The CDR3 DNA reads TGTGCCAGCAGCGCCCGGCAGGCTGAAAAACTGTTTTTT.

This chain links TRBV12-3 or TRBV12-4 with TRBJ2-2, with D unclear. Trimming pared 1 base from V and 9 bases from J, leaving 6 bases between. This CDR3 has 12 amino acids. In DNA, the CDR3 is TGTGCCAGCAGTTTAGGGAGTCGGGAGCTGTTTTTT. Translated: CASSLGSRELFF.

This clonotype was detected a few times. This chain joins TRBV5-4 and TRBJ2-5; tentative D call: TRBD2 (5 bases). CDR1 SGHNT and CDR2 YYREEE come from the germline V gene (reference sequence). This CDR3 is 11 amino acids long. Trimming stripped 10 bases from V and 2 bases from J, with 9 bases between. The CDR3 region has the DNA TGTGCCGGTGGGGAGCAAGAGACCCAGTACTTC. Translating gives CAGGEQETQYF.

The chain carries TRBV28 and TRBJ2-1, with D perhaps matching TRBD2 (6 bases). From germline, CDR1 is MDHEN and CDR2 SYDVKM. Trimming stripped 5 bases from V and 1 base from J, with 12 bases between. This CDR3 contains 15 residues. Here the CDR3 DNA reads TGTGCCAGCAGTCCCGCGGGACCGTCCTACAATGAGCAGTTCTTC. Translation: CASSPAGPSYNEQFF. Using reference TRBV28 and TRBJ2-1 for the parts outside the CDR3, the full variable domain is DVKVTQSSRYLVKRTGEKVFLECVQDMDHENMFWYRQDPGLGLRLIYFSYDVKMKEKGDIPEGYSVSREKKERFSLILESASTNQTSMYLCASSPAGPSYNEQFFGPGTRLTVL.

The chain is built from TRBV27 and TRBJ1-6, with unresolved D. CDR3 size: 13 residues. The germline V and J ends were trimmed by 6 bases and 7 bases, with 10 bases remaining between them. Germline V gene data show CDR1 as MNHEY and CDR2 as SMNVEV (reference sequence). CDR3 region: CASRDGINSPLHF. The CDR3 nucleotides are TGTGCCAGCAGGGACGGAATCAATTCACCCCTCCACTTT.

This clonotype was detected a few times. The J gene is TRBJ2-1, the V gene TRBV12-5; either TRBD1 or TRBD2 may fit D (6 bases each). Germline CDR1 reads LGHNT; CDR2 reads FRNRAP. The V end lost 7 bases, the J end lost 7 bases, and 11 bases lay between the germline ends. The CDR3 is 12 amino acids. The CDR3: CASAPGANEQFF. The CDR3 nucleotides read TGTGCTAGTGCCCCGGGGGCAAATGAGCAGTTCTTC. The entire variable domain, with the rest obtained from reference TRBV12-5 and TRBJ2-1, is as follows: DARVTQTPRHKVTEMGQEVTMRCQPILGHNTVFWYRQTMMQGLELLAYFRNRAPLDDSGMPKDRFSAEMPDATLATLKIQPSEPRDSAVYFCASAPGANEQFFGPGTRLTVL.

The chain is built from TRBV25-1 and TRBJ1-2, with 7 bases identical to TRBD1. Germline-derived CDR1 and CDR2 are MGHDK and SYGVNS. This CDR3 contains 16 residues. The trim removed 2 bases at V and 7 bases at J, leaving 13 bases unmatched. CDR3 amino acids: CASSEHRQGNLRGYTF. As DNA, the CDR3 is TGTGCCAGCAGTGAACACCGACAGGGAAATTTACGTGGCTACACCTTC.

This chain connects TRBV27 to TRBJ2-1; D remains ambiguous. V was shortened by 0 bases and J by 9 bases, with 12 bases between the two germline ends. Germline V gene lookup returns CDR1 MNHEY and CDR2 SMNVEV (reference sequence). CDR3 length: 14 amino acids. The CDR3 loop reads CASSLSPQDGEQFF. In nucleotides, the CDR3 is TGTGCCAGCAGTTTATCCCCCCAAGACGGTGAGCAGTTCTTC.

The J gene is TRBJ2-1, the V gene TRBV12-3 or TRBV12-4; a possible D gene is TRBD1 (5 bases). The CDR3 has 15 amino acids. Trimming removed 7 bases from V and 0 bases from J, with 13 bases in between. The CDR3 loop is CASTLGLGSYNEQFF. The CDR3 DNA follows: TGTGCCAGCACCTTGGGGCTGGGCTCCTACAATGAGCAGTTCTTC.